A single sample is the source of the 32 T cell receptor beta chains below, sequenced in a study of beta chain features in type 1 diabetes. Study-wide points: TCRB CDR3s were moderately but significantly shorter in Type 1 diabetes patients in all four CD4+ subsets.

These TCRs' antigens remain unknown. As every portion of the isolated RNA was reverse transcribed, the sequencing read expressed TCRB transcripts. Only in-frame clones appear in the TCRdb table, and some are missing; sequencing was by immunoSEQ multiplex PCR. The sample records 140,000 to 150,000 clones, about 13% being singletons. Sample: central memory CD4+ T cells from blood. Receptors were obtained from a man between 18 and 35 years old with type 1 diabetes.

V gene TRBV2 combines with J gene TRBJ1-2; D remains unclear. The ends were cut back, 6 bases at V and 7 bases at J, with 18 bases in the middle. Germline V gives CDR1 SNHLY, CDR2 FYNNEI. CDR3 size: 14 residues. This chain's CDR3 is CASSPQLRTFGYTF. In DNA form, the CDR3 reads TGTGCCAGCAGCCCCCAGCTAAGGACGTTTGGCTACACCTTC.

The gene calls are TRBV29-1 and TRBJ1-5, with D perhaps matching TRBD1 (5 bases). The CDR3 loop spans 14 amino acids. Trimming took off 2 bases at V and 5 bases at J, with 13 bases between the two ends. Germline CDR1 is SQVTM and CDR2 is ANQGSEA. The CDR3 DNA sequence: TGCAGCGTTGAATCGGGGCAGGAGGATCAGCCCCAGCATTTT. Protein: CSVESGQEDQPQHF.

This clone occurred many times. This chain connects TRBV2 to TRBJ2-3, with TRBD1 as a possible D gene (5 bases). The CDR3 is 14 amino acids. Germline assignment: CDR1 SNHLY and CDR2 FYNNEI. The V end was cut by 9 bases, the J end by 4 bases, with 17 bases between. For the CDR3, the DNA is TGTGCCAGTTTAAGGACACAGAGTGCAGATACGCAGTATTTT. It encodes CASLRTQSADTQYF.

This chain joins TRBV7-9 and TRBJ2-2, with TRBD1 matching 8 bases. Germline V gene data show CDR1 as SEHNR and CDR2 as FQNEAQ (reference sequence). This CDR3 is built from 15 residues. The V gene end was trimmed by 1 base and the J gene end by 7 bases; junction bases not matched to a gene: 5. Here the CDR3 DNA reads TGTGCCAGCAGCTTAGTAGGACAGGGAAGCGGGGAGCTGTTTTTT. This translates into CASSLVGQGSGELFF.

The V gene is TRBV6-1, the J gene TRBJ2-1, with 11 bases matching TRBD2. The CDR3 has 14 residues. The germline V gene encodes CDR1 MNHNS and CDR2 SASEGT. After removal of 7 bases from V and 5 bases from J, the junction contained 4 bases not matched to a gene. The CDR3 loop reads CASNRLAGNNEQFF. CDR3 coding DNA: TGTGCCAGCAACCGACTAGCGGGGAACAATGAGCAGTTCTTC.

This clone was seen a few times. The chain carries TRBV7-6 and TRBJ2-5; D perhaps matches TRBD1 (5 bases). The CDR3 is made up of 15 amino acids. The V and J ends lost 5 bases and 3 bases respectively, with 16 bases between them. The germline V gene has CDR1 SGHVS and CDR2 FNYEAQ. The CDR3 loop is CASSPKAGREETQYF. For the CDR3, the DNA is TGTGCCAGCAGCCCAAAGGCAGGGCGAGAAGAGACCCAGTACTTC.

This clone was picked up a small number of times. The chain couples TRBV30 to TRBJ1-6; D possibly corresponds to TRBD1 (5 bases). Germline CDR1 reads GTSNPN; CDR2 reads SVGIG (reference sequence). The V and J ends lost 4 bases and 9 bases respectively, with 16 bases between them. The CDR3 covers 14 residues. CDR3 in DNA: TGTGCCTGGATGGACAAAGGAGATTTTTCACCCCTCCACTTT. This gives the protein CAWMDKGDFSPLHF.

This clone was seen ten or more times. V gene TRBV7-2 combines with J gene TRBJ2-5; D might be TRBD2 (5 bases). Per germline, CDR1 SGHTA and CDR2 FQGNSA. The CDR3 has 15 amino acids. Deletions cut 5 bases from V and 0 bases from J, with 13 bases between. For the CDR3, the DNA is TGTGCCAGCAGCCTCACGCTGGGAGACCAAGAGACCCAGTACTTC. Its translation: CASSLTLGDQETQYF.

This clone was recorded at least ten times. The rearrangement joins TRBV30 to TRBJ2-1; tentative D call: TRBD2 (7 bases). Germline assignment: CDR1 GTSNPN and CDR2 SVGIG (reference sequence). The ends were cut back, 3 bases at V and 2 bases at J, with 11 bases in the middle. This CDR3 has 14 residues. The CDR3 sequence is CAWRRGGAYNEQFF. The CDR3 nucleotides read TGTGCCTGGAGACGAGGGGGGGCCTACAATGAGCAGTTCTTC.

This clone was observed at least ten times. Other DNA sequences in this sample translate to the same CDR3. The gene calls are TRBV7-2 and TRBJ2-1, with a weak D call TRBD2 (5 bases). Trimming removed 5 bases at V and 6 bases at J, with 11 bases between. The CDR3 length is 13 residues. Germline CDR1 and CDR2: SGHTA and FQGNSA. The CDR3 bases are TGTGCCAGCAGCCCGTGGGCGGGCAATGAGCAGTTCTTC. Translation gives CASSPWAGNEQFF.

As for this clone: Other nucleotide sequences from this sample produce the same CDR3. This rearrangement joins TRBV7-2 to TRBJ2-5, with D unclear. V was trimmed by 1 base and J by 1 base, leaving 7 bases between them. Per the germline V gene, CDR1 is SGHTA and CDR2 is FQGNSA. CDR3 length: 14 amino acids. CDR3 nucleotide sequence: TGTGCCAGCAGCTTAGTATGGGCCCAAGAGACCCAGTACTTC. The encoded protein is CASSLVWAQETQYF.

This clone was observed a handful of times. The chain joins TRBV9 to TRBJ1-2, with 9 bases matching TRBD1. Germline V gene lookup returns CDR1 SGDLS and CDR2 YYNGEE. Unmatched junction bases numbered 7, after V lost 0 bases and J lost 7 bases. The CDR3 extends over 15 amino acids. In nucleotides, the CDR3 is TGTGCCAGCAGCGTAGGAGGGACAGGGCTTCTTGGCTACACCTTC. This codes for CASSVGGTGLLGYTF. The full variable domain, with the rest looked up from reference TRBV9 and TRBJ1-2, is DSGVTQTPKHLITATGQRVTLRCSPRSGDLSVYWYQQSLDQGLQFLIQYYNGEERAKGNILERFSAQQFPDLHSELNLSSLELGDSALYFCASSVGGTGLLGYTFGSGTRLTVV.

V and J are TRBV20-1 and TRBJ1-2; D not certain. V dropped 6 bases and J dropped 8 bases, with 13 bases sitting between them. In germline, CDR1 is DFQATT, CDR2 SNEGSKA (reference sequence). CDR3 size: 11 residues. CDR3 DNA: TGCAGTGCCGGAACCATTGGGGGCTACACCTTC. Protein sequence: CSAGTIGGYTF.

V usage is TRBV28 and J usage is TRBJ2-3; tentative D call: TRBD2 (5 bases). The CDR3 runs 14 residues. CDR1 and CDR2 (germline): MDHEN, SYDVKM. The germline V and J ends were trimmed by 3 bases and 1 base, with 8 bases remaining between them. As DNA, the CDR3 is TGTGCCAGCAGTTTGGAGGTCCGCACAGATACGCAGTATTTT. Protein sequence: CASSLEVRTDTQYF.

The chain is built from TRBV19 and TRBJ1-5, with D possibly matching TRBD1 (5 bases). This CDR3 spans 15 amino acids. The germline gives CDR1 LNHDA, CDR2 SQIVND (reference sequence). The V end lost 5 bases, the J end lost 0 bases, and 11 bases lay between the germline ends. The CDR3 protein is CASSRAGNSNQPQHF. CDR3 bases: TGTGCCAGTAGTCGGGCAGGGAATAGCAATCAGCCCCAGCATTTT.

This clone was counted a few times. The chain combines TRBV30 with TRBJ2-6; no definite D call. The CDR3 length is 13 residues. CDR1 GTSNPN and CDR2 SVGIG come from the germline V gene (reference sequence). The V end was cut by 3 bases, the J end by 3 bases, with 6 bases between. This chain's CDR3 is CAWRRDGANVLTF. The CDR3 nucleotides read TGTGCCTGGAGAAGGGATGGGGCCAACGTCCTGACTTTC.

This clone has more than one count but fewer than ten. J is TRBJ2-5 and V is TRBV10-1; possible D gene TRBD1, 6 bases. V was pared by 8 bases and J by 5 bases, with 15 bases between. This CDR3 comprises 13 residues. Looked up from germline, CDR1 is WNHNN and CDR2 is SYGVQD (reference sequence). The CDR3 DNA follows: TGCGCCAGCTCCCAGGGGCGCGGGGAGACCCAGTACTTC. Translated, it gives CASSQGRGETQYF.

The CDR3 region is CASRDVRTGGNKQYF. The CDR3 DNA is TGTGCCAGCAGGGACGTTAGAACAGGGGGGAACAAGCAGTACTTC. The chain uses TRBV6-5 and TRBJ2-7, with 8 bases fitting TRBD1. Losses at the gene ends were 6 bases for V and 8 bases for J; bases not matched to a gene: 15. This CDR3 contains 15 residues. Per germline, CDR1 MNHEY and CDR2 SVGAGI.

The chain uses TRBV30 and TRBJ1-2, with TRBD1 matching over 7 bases. The length of the CDR3 is 13 residues. With 4 bases clipped from V and 4 bases from J, the junction kept 6 bases outside the gene matches. From germline, CDR1 is GTSNPN and CDR2 SVGIG (reference sequence). The CDR3 nucleotides read TGTGCCTGGATCGGACAGGACTTCTATGGCTACACCTTC. As protein: CAWIGQDFYGYTF.

This chain links TRBV5-4 with TRBJ2-5, with 8 bases matching TRBD2. Looked up from germline, CDR1 is SGHNT and CDR2 is YYREEE (reference sequence). The CDR3 consists of 16 residues. The V and J ends lost 4 bases and 3 bases, in that order; junction bases with no gene match: 11. The CDR3 bases are TGTGCCAGCAGCCCACCAGCGGGGGTAACCGAAGAGACCCAGTACTTC. Its translation: CASSPPAGVTEETQYF.

The chain carries TRBV7-9 and TRBJ1-2; the match to TRBD1 covers 7 bases. CDR3 length: 15 residues. Germline V gene lookup returns CDR1 SEHNR and CDR2 FQNEAQ (reference sequence). The trim removed 5 bases at V and 2 bases at J, leaving 8 bases unmatched. The CDR3 coding sequence is TGTGCCAGCAGCAGAGCCGGGGACAGAAACTATGGCTACACCTTC. Protein product: CASSRAGDRNYGYTF.

The table lists this clone with a few counts. The chain has TRBV30 and TRBJ2-3, with no clear D. CDR3 size: 13 residues. CDR1 is GTSNPN, CDR2 SVGIG, per germline (reference sequence). V was pared by 0 bases and J by 1 base, with 5 bases between. The CDR3 region has the DNA TGTGCCTGGAGTGTTAGGGGCACAGATACGCAGTATTTT. Encoded protein: CAWSVRGTDTQYF. The whole variable domain, filled in from reference TRBV30 and TRBJ2-3, reads SQTIHQWPATLVQPVGSPLSLECTVEGTSNPNLYWYRQAAGRGLQLLFYSVGIGQISSEVPQNLSASRPQDRQFILSSKKLLLSDSGFYLCAWSVRGTDTQYFGPGTRLTVL.

This clone was counted only a few times. The genes are TRBV27 and TRBJ1-1; 7 bases line up with TRBD1. Germline V gene data show CDR1 as MNHEY and CDR2 as SMNVEV (reference sequence). This CDR3 comprises 11 residues. Unmatched junction bases numbered 4, after V lost 3 bases and J lost 12 bases. CDR3 protein: CASSLDRKTFF. The CDR3 DNA reads as TGTGCCAGCAGTTTGGACAGGAAAACTTTCTTT.

This clone was counted between two and nine times. V gene TRBV4-1 combines with J gene TRBJ2-1; 15 bases agree with TRBD2. CDR1 MGHRA and CDR2 YSYEKL come from the germline V gene. This CDR3 comprises 15 residues. J lost 15 bases, V lost 0 bases, and 6 bases had no gene match. CDR3 region: CASSQEGLAGGDGFF. The DNA of the CDR3 is TGCGCCAGCAGCCAAGAGGGACTAGCGGGGGGTGACGGGTTCTTC.

This clone was detected a few times. This CDR3 reads CAYLGVQGGEGLREQYF. The CDR3, as DNA: TGTGCCTATTTGGGGGTGCAGGGCGGCGAAGGGCTGCGCGAGCAGTACTTC. The chain couples TRBV30 to TRBJ2-7; D tentatively reads TRBD1 or TRBD2 (5 bases each). This CDR3 has 17 residues. CDR1 is GTSNPN and CDR2 is SVGIG in the germline V gene (reference sequence). Trimming cost V 7 bases and J 6 bases, with 31 bases left between them.

This clone was found a few times. The chain employs TRBV5-1 and TRBJ2-7; 11 bases are shared with TRBD2. Germline V lookup: CDR1 SGHRS, CDR2 YFSETQ. V shed 6 bases and J 3 bases; nucleotides not matched to a gene: 8. The CDR3 is 15 residues long. Written as DNA, the CDR3 is TGCGCCAGCACCTCCGGGACTAGCGGCGGCTACGAGCAGTACTTC. It is translated as CASTSGTSGGYEQYF.

V is TRBV4-2 and J is TRBJ2-1; 8 bases line up with TRBD2. The CDR3 runs to 15 residues. Germline values: CDR1 LGHNA, CDR2 YNFKEQ. Trimming cost V 1 base and J 4 bases; bases outside gene matches: 3. The CDR3 nucleotides read TGTGCCAGCAGCCAAGGATCTAGCGGGTACAATGAGCAGTTCTTC. Translated, it gives CASSQGSSGYNEQFF.

The chain uses TRBV14 and TRBJ1-1; TRBD1 is a possible D gene (5 bases). V was cut by 1 base and J by 3 bases, with 9 bases left in between. CDR1 and CDR2 from the germline V gene are SGHDN and FVKESK. The CDR3 sequence is 14 residues long. The CDR3 protein is CASSQVEGYTEAFF. CDR3 bases: TGTGCCAGCAGCCAAGTGGAGGGGTACACTGAAGCTTTCTTT. Full variable domain (outside the CDR3, taken from reference TRBV14 and TRBJ1-1): EAGVTQFPSHSVIEKGQTVTLRCDPISGHDNLYWYRRVMGKEIKFLLHFVKESKQDESGMPNNRFLAERTGGTYSTLKVQPAELEDSGVYFCASSQVEGYTEAFFGQGTRLTVV.

This clone occurred a few times. The V call is TRBV14, the J call TRBJ2-2; D not resolved. The germline V gene encodes CDR1 SGHDN and CDR2 FVKESK. V lost 1 base, J lost 5 bases, and 8 bases lay in between. The CDR3 runs 14 residues. The CDR3 region has the DNA TGTGCCAGCAGCCAAGGGATAATAACCGGGGAGCTGTTTTTT. This sequence encodes CASSQGIITGELFF.

This clone was counted between two and nine times. The chain joins TRBV11-3 to TRBJ2-1; D call uncertain. V was cut by 5 bases and J by 3 bases, with 5 bases left in between. CDR3 length: 12 residues. In germline, CDR1 is SGHNT, CDR2 YENEEA. The CDR3 coding sequence is TGTGCCAGCAGCCCAAACTACAATGAGCAGTTCTTC. Its translation: CASSPNYNEQFF.

The rearrangement links TRBV30 to TRBJ1-2; 7 bases agree with TRBD1. The CDR3 is 15 residues long. The germline V gene has CDR1 GTSNPN and CDR2 SVGIG (reference sequence). The V gene end was trimmed by 3 bases and the J gene end by 3 bases; junction bases not matched to a gene: 10. The DNA of the CDR3 is TGTGCCTGGAGCTTTCCGGGACAGAGTTACTATGGCTACACCTTC. Protein product: CAWSFPGQSYYGYTF.

The chain uses TRBV5-4 and TRBJ2-7; D is possibly TRBD1 (5 bases). Germline V gene sequence: CDR1 SGHNT, CDR2 YYREEE (reference sequence). The CDR3 extends over 14 amino acids. The V and J ends lost 3 bases and 4 bases respectively, with 14 bases between them. CDR3 coding DNA: TGTGCCAGCAGCTCCGACAGCCTGGGGTACGAGCAGTACTTC. Protein: CASSSDSLGYEQYF.